This T cell receptor (beta chain) is drawn from a study of cytomegalovirus exposure and HLA in healthy donors. The CDR3 is made up of 16 amino acids. The V segment lost 1 base and the J segment 8 bases; nucleotides outside the gene matches: 11. CDR1 and CDR2 (germline): MDHEN, SYDVKM. Primers included in the PCR were 60 Vbeta and 13 Jbeta primers. Here immunoSEQ multiplex PCR was the method, and the copy in TCRdb shows in-frame clones only, minus some. The table shows 150,000 to 180,000 clones, with about 84% occurring only once. This chain links TRBV28 with TRBJ2-1; 7 bases fit TRBD2. This receptor was obtained from a woman in her thirties or forties in good health and CMV-seropositive. Sequences were obtained from PBMCs. The CDR3 nucleotides read TGTGCCAGCAGTTTATCGAGGGGCGGGAGAATCGATGAGCAGTTCTTC. It yields the protein CASSLSRGGRIDEQFF.